The TCR beta chain under discussion was sequenced for a study of blood T cell repertoires in COVID-19. In the study overall: COVID-19 samples collected from the United States, Italy and Spain covered acute and convalescent phases. Sample material is recorded as cDNA or gDNA derived from T cells, B-cell-depleted T cells, or PBMCs.

CDR1 is MGHRA, CDR2 YSYEKL, per germline. Trimming cost V 1 base and J 5 bases; bases outside gene matches: 7. This CDR3 contains 18 residues. Authors' methods: Amplification from reference gene primers served as the basis for estimated nucleated cell counts. Data came from immunoSEQ multiplex PCR; TCRdb stores just in-frame clones and leaves some out. The V and J calls and clone size are taken from that table; D and trimming were inferred from the DNA. The sample has about 140,000 clones, around 86% seen once. The sample consisted of peripheral blood. This receptor was identified in a human donor in a cohort sampled during active COVID-19. This rearrangement joins TRBV4-1 to TRBJ2-1; 14 bases fit TRBD2. CDR3 coding DNA: TGCGCCAGCAGCCAAGGGCCAGTGGGACTAGCGGGGGACAATGAGCAGTTCTTC. It is translated as CASSQGPVGLAGDNEQFF.